This T cell receptor beta chain is drawn from a study of blood T cells in healthy people across ages. The study's findings and limits: Significant beta diversity loss was already apparent by age roughly 43, declining roughly linearly. The lack of PBMC sorting stopped any conclusive naive versus antigen-experienced comparison. Higher diversity and more naive CD4+ cells were features of long-lived donors, compared to aged donors.

Next came a second PCR, run for 7 to 11 cycles, which used a sample-barcoded 5' primer along with a J-beta primer mix. MiXCR was run by TCRdb on the 5' RACE reads, yielding one entry per CDR3 protein. The sample records 1.8 million or so distinct CDR3 sequences, about 39% being singletons. Each donor was a healthy Caucasian individual from Russia, aged roughly 6 to 90. Germline V gives CDR1 SGHTA, CDR2 FQGNSA. V lost 5 bases, J lost 4 bases, and 7 bases stayed unmatched. The CDR3 is made up of 15 amino acids. This clonotype showed up just a few times. Its matching antigen is unknown. The origin of this receptor is a human donor in good health. Sample: blood. The rearrangement joins TRBV7-2 to TRBJ1-1; 10 positions match TRBD1. The CDR3 sequence is CASSPGGQGFTEAFF. In DNA form, the CDR3 reads TGTGCCAGCAGCCCGGGGGGACAGGGGTTCACTGAAGCTTTCTTT.